Each of the 12 T cell receptor beta chains below was sequenced from the same sample in a study of CD8+ T cells in alopecia areata. Following extraction, RNA underwent reverse transcription to cDNA, which served as the sequencing template. The data were produced by immunoSEQ multiplex PCR, yet TCRdb's version contains in-frame clones alone and is incomplete. This sample includes around 1,500 clones with no singletons; its ten biggest clones take up 43%. Specimen: skin. The receptor set was obtained from a C3H/HeJ mouse with alopecia areata. As its MHC haplotype, the strain has H2-k.

This clone was detected many times. Here the gene names and germline are mouse. With the read ending 4 residues before the CDR3 end, the germline J gene is used to fill in that end. This rearrangement joins TRBV19 to TRBJ1-2; D possibly corresponds to TRBD1 (6 bases). This CDR3 is 14 amino acids long. Germline CDR1 and CDR2: FNHDT and SITEND (reference sequence). Trimming cost V 3 bases and J 0 bases, with 9 bases left between them. CDR3 bases read: TGTGCCAGCAGTACGGACAGTGCAAACTCC. Encoded protein: CASSTDSANS. The whole CDR3 is CASSTDSANSDYTF. Complete variable domain (other parts from reference TRBV19 and TRBJ1-2): GGIITQTPKFLIGQEGQKLTLKCQQNFNHDTMYWYRQDSGKGLRLIYYSITENDLQKGDLSEGYDASREKKSSFSLTVTSAQKNEMAVFLCASSTDSANSDYTFGSGTRLLVI.

A few counts support this clone. Any gene name here is a mouse gene name. Read sequence stops 4 residues before the CDR3 end, and the germline J gene provides the missing end. The chain links TRBV19 to TRBJ2-2; maybe TRBD2 (6 bases). Germline V CDR1 and CDR2: FNHDT, SITEND (reference sequence). The CDR3 runs 14 residues. V gave up 6 bases and J gave up 0 bases, with 9 bases separating them. The CDR3 bases that were read are TGTGCCAGCAATGGGGGAGCAAACACCGGG. Amino acids: CASNGGANTG. The whole CDR3 sequence reads CASNGGANTGQLYF.

This clone came up many times. Gene names denote mouse genes. The read terminates 4 residues ahead of where the CDR3 ends, so the germline J gene completes it. This chain joins TRBV13-2 and TRBJ2-7; 11 bases align to TRBD2. This CDR3 comprises 13 residues. CDR1 NNHNN and CDR2 SYGAGS come from the germline V gene (reference sequence). CDR3 protein: CASGWDWGYEQYF. The DNA read from the CDR3 is TGTGCCAGCGGGTGGGACTGGGGGTAT.

The sample holds many counts of this clone. The germline and genes are mouse ones. The CDR3 DNA, read in part, is TGTGCCAGCGCGGGACTGGGGGTTTATGCT. This translates into CASAGLGVYA. In full, the CDR3 is CASAGLGVYAEQFF. J is TRBJ2-1 and V is TRBV13-1; 11 nucleotides line up with TRBD2. The CDR3 end falls 4 residues outside the read, so it is completed with the germline J gene. Trimming at V came to 7 bases and at J to 4 bases, leaving 4 bases not matched to a gene. Germline V lookup: CDR1 NSHNY, CDR2 SYGAGN. The CDR3 loop spans 14 amino acids.

This clone has a count of ten or more. The gene names given are mouse names. The sequenced fragment ends 4 residues before the CDR3 boundary, so the rest is inferred from the germline J gene. J is TRBJ2-4 and V is TRBV19, with unresolved D. Germline V gene sequence: CDR1 FNHDT, CDR2 SITEND (reference sequence). This CDR3 comprises 13 residues. CDR3 region: CASSIAEGNTLYF. The sequenced CDR3 bases are TGTGCCAGCAGTATAGCTGAGGGAAAC. The full variable domain, its missing parts supplied by reference TRBV19 and TRBJ2-4, is GGIITQTPKFLIGQEGQKLTLKCQQNFNHDTMYWYRQDSGKGLRLIYYSITENDLQKGDLSEGYDASREKKSSFSLTVTSAQKNEMAVFLCASSIAEGNTLYFGAGTRLSVL.

As concerns this clone: Genes and germline come from the mouse. Read coverage stops 4 residues before the CDR3 terminus; the germline J gene supplies the remainder. V gene TRBV19 combines with J gene TRBJ2-1, with 7 bases aligning to TRBD1. The CDR3 has 14 amino acids. The trim removed 2 bases at V and 3 bases at J, leaving 2 bases unmatched. Germline lookup yields CDR1 FNHDT and CDR2 SITEND (reference sequence). The CDR3: CASSMNRGYAEQFF. The part of the CDR3 DNA that was read is TGTGCCAGCAGTATGAACAGGGGCTATGCT.

This clone was recorded many times. The genes and germline here are from mouse. The CDR3 end falls 4 residues outside the read, so it is completed with the germline J gene. V usage is TRBV19 and J usage is TRBJ2-2; the D is unclear. CDR3 length: 14 amino acids. V dropped 2 bases and J dropped 2 bases, with 7 bases sitting between them. Per germline, CDR1 FNHDT and CDR2 SITEND (reference sequence). CDR3 DNA (partial): TGTGCCAGCAGTATCGGTGGGAACACCGGG. Translated: CASSIGGNTG. The CDR3 reads in full as CASSIGGNTGQLYF.

This clone was seen many times. Gene names and germline match the mouse. The read terminates 4 residues ahead of where the CDR3 ends, so the germline J gene completes it. V usage is TRBV13-1 and J usage is TRBJ2-5; no clear D. The CDR3 is 15 residues long. Germline V gene lookup returns CDR1 NSHNY and CDR2 SYGAGN. V lost 2 bases and J 1 base, leaving 11 bases between the germline ends. The sequenced part of the CDR3 DNA is TGTGCCAGCAGTGAGCACAGAAAACACCAAGAC. Amino acids: CASSEHRKHQD. The CDR3 reads in full as CASSEHRKHQDTQYF.

This clone has a handful of counts. Gene names refer to mouse genes. The CDR3 goes on 4 residues after the read ends, and that part is filled in from the germline J gene. The J gene is TRBJ2-7, the V gene TRBV24; D remains ambiguous. This CDR3 comprises 14 residues. Germline loops: CDR1 KGHTA, CDR2 FRNEEI. Incomplete CDR3 DNA: TGTGCCAGCAGTCTATCGACACAGCTTTAT. Translated, it gives CASSLSTQLY. The CDR3 reads in full as CASSLSTQLYEQYF.

This clone is medium-sized by share. These gene names are mouse names. The observed sequence ends 4 residues before the CDR3 terminus, with the missing tail filled in from the germline J gene. This rearrangement joins TRBV31 to TRBJ1-1; the match to TRBD1 covers 12 bases. Trimming cost V 2 bases and J 3 bases; bases outside gene matches: 7. CDR1 is GKSSPN and CDR2 is SITVG in the germline V gene. This CDR3 is built from 16 residues. CDR3 sequence: CAWSRDRGRGDTEVFF. The CDR3 bases that were read are TGTGCCTGGAGTAGGGACAGGGGGCGCGGGGACACA.

A note on this clone: The germline and genes are mouse ones. The read halts 4 residues ahead of the CDR3 end, with the missing end drawn from the germline J gene. The chain employs TRBV13-2 and TRBJ2-3; 7 bases agree with TRBD1. Per the germline V gene, CDR1 is NNHNN and CDR2 is SYGAGS (reference sequence). CDR3 length: 14 amino acids. Trimming cost V 6 bases and J 0 bases; bases outside gene matches: 4. This CDR3 is CASARQGSAETLYF. Incomplete CDR3 DNA: TGTGCCAGCGCCCGACAGGGTAGTGCAGAA.

In its sample, this clone was seen many times. The germline and genes are mouse ones. The read terminates 4 residues before the CDR3 end, so the remaining end is supplied by the germline J gene. The chain employs TRBV5 and TRBJ2-2; 10 bases match TRBD1. There are 16 residues in the CDR3. Germline V gene lookup returns CDR1 LGHNA and CDR2 YNLKQL (reference sequence). With V trimmed by 1 base and J by 4 bases, 3 bases remained unmatched. CDR3: CASSQGTGGGTGQLYF. CDR3 DNA, as far as it was read: TGTGCCAGCAGCCAAGGGACAGGGGGAGGCACCGGG.